This TCR beta chain derives from a study of blood T cell repertoires in COVID-19. Study in general: The cDNA or gDNA used as material had been derived from T cells, B-cell-depleted T cells, or PBMCs.

Adults between about 18 and 95 years of age took part from 20 to 25 US areas. Clinical history as reported by participants underpinned cohort assignment. The authors' processing: Amplification of reference gene primers was used by the study to estimate nucleated cell counts. TCRdb's copy holds only in-frame clones and misses some; the assay was immunoSEQ multiplex PCR. From that table come the V and J calls and clone size; the DNA was used to work out D and trimming. Of about 300,000 clones detected, about 85% appear once; the ten largest clones hold around 1.9%. In its sample, this clone was seen once. Trimming removed 0 bases from V and 5 bases from J, with 9 bases in between. Germline CDR1 SGHRS, CDR2 YFSETQ. The CDR3 covers 13 residues.

Material: PBMCs or T cells enriched from blood (not recorded which). This clonotype originated in a woman aged 25 to 39 who had been exposed to COVID-19. The chain is built from TRBV5-1 and TRBJ2-7; no definite D call. The CDR3 coding sequence is TGCGCCAGCAGCTTGGCCGAGTACCACGAGCAGTACTTC. This translates into CASSLAEYHEQYF.